Following are 16 T cell receptor beta chains from one sample sequenced in a study of T cell repertoires in ileal Crohn's disease. TCRdb keeps only in-frame clones here, not all; method: immunoSEQ multiplex PCR. The sample contains about 13,000 clones, around two thirds of which appear only once. Specified time point: neoterminal ileum biopsy at postoperative endoscopy, about 6 months after surgery. Input material: ileal tissue. The receptor set was obtained from an adult with Crohn's disease.

This clone was seen a few times. Other DNA sequences of this sample code for an identical CDR3. The rearrangement joins TRBV27 to TRBJ2-6, with unresolved D. The germline V gene has CDR1 MNHEY and CDR2 SMNVEV (reference sequence). Trimming left V 6 bases short and J 0 bases short, with 6 bases between. This CDR3 contains 14 residues. The DNA for the CDR3 is TGTGCCAGCAGGGACGTCTCTGGGGCCAACGTCCTGACTTTC. The encoded protein is CASRDVSGANVLTF.

The CDR3 sequence: CASSLGHRNTGELFF. CDR3 nucleotide sequence: TGTGCCAGCAGCTTAGGGCACAGGAACACCGGGGAGCTGTTTTTT. V is TRBV7-8 and J is TRBJ2-2; D not certain. Germline CDR1 is SGHVS and CDR2 is FQNEAQ. The CDR3 runs 15 residues. V lost 1 base, J lost 1 base, and 7 bases lay in between.

This clone is medium-sized by share. The V and J genes are TRBV5-1 and TRBJ1-1, with D uncertain. CDR3 length: 14 amino acids. Germline values: CDR1 SGHRS, CDR2 YFSETQ. V was shortened by 4 bases and J by 4 bases, with 14 bases between the two germline ends. CDR3: CASSTKGRGTEAFF. The CDR3 DNA is TGCGCCAGCAGCACGAAGGGTCGCGGCACTGAAGCTTTCTTT.

This clone was recorded a few times. This chain joins TRBV5-1 and TRBJ2-1; 8 bases are shared with TRBD2. Germline assignment: CDR1 SGHRS and CDR2 YFSETQ. CDR3 length: 16 residues. Trimming cost V 9 bases and J 0 bases; bases outside gene matches: 11. CDR3 DNA: TGCGCCACTGCCCTCAATAGCGGGACCTCCTACAATGAGCAGTTCTTC. Translated, it gives CATALNSGTSYNEQFF.

This chain uses TRBV7-3 with TRBJ2-4; D ambiguous. V was cut by 5 bases and J by 6 bases, with 11 bases left in between. The CDR3 is 13 residues long. Germline assignment: CDR1 SGHTA and CDR2 FQGTGA. CDR3: CASSISPGNIQYF. The CDR3 nucleotides are TGTGCCAGCAGCATTTCTCCGGGAAACATTCAGTACTTC.

This chain links TRBV5-1 with TRBJ2-2, with 7 bases that match TRBD1. The CDR3 length is 15 residues. Trimming cost V 0 bases and J 6 bases; bases outside gene matches: 5. Germline V gene sequence: CDR1 SGHRS, CDR2 YFSETQ. CDR3 nucleotide sequence: TGCGCCAGCAGCTTGGCCCCTGACAGGGCCGGGGAGCTGTTTTTT. Translating gives CASSLAPDRAGELFF.

The V and J genes are TRBV9 and TRBJ2-7; a possible D gene is TRBD2 (5 bases). Per the germline V gene, CDR1 is SGDLS and CDR2 is YYNGEE. The CDR3 is made up of 16 amino acids. Trimming cost V 0 bases and J 6 bases, with 19 bases left between them. The CDR3 nucleotides are TGTGCCAGCAGCGTAGTAGAACACGCGGGTTTGGCCGAGCAGTACTTC. It encodes CASSVVEHAGLAEQYF. Looking up the rest from reference TRBV9 and TRBJ2-7 gives the full variable domain: DSGVTQTPKHLITATGQRVTLRCSPRSGDLSVYWYQQSLDQGLQFLIQYYNGEERAKGNILERFSAQQFPDLHSELNLSSLELGDSALYFCASSVVEHAGLAEQYFGPGTRLTVT.

The chain couples TRBV7-9 to TRBJ1-6, with D possibly matching TRBD1 (5 bases). V lost 5 bases, J lost 7 bases, and 12 bases lay in between. The CDR3 is 14 amino acids. Germline assignment: CDR1 SEHNR and CDR2 FQNEAQ (reference sequence). This CDR3 reads CASSPTVNNSPLHF. The CDR3 bases are TGTGCCAGCAGCCCGACAGTGAACAATTCACCCCTCCACTTT.

The V gene is TRBV18, the J gene TRBJ2-3, with a weak D call TRBD1 (5 bases). The CDR3 is 14 residues long. Germline V gene lookup returns CDR1 KGHSH and CDR2 LQKENI. The V end lost 2 bases, the J end lost 6 bases, and 12 bases lay between the germline ends. CDR3 sequence reads: CASSPDQGWDTQYF. In DNA, the CDR3 is TGTGCCAGCTCACCAGATCAGGGATGGGATACGCAGTATTTT. Looking up the rest from reference TRBV18 and TRBJ2-3 gives the full variable domain: NAGVMQNPRHLVRRRGQEARLRCSPMKGHSHVYWYRQLPEEGLKFMVYLQKENIIDESGMPKERFSAEFPKEGPSILRIQQVVRGDSAAYFCASSPDQGWDTQYFGPGTRLTVL.

The chain carries TRBV6-5 and TRBJ2-5; 7 nucleotides match TRBD1. The CDR3 length is 13 residues. Germline CDR1 is MNHEY and CDR2 is SVGAGI. V trimming: 8 bases; J trimming: 0 bases; junction bases outside the gene matches: 3. The CDR3 is CASGQVYQETQYF. The CDR3 DNA reads TGTGCCAGCGGACAGGTCTACCAAGAGACCCAGTACTTC.

This clone was observed a handful of times. This chain uses TRBV15 with TRBJ1-6; TRBD1 matches 11 bases. Germline V gene lookup returns CDR1 LNHNV and CDR2 YYDKDF (reference sequence). The CDR3 covers 13 residues. V lost 6 bases, J lost 10 bases, and 2 bases stayed unmatched. This CDR3 is CATRGQGDSPLHF. The CDR3 DNA sequence: TGTGCCACCAGGGGACAGGGGGACTCACCCCTCCACTTT. Based on the CDR3 plus reference TRBV15 and TRBJ1-6, the full variable domain is DAMVIQNPRYQVTQFGKPVTLSCSQTLNHNVMYWYQQKSSQAPKLLFHYYDKDFNNEADTPDNFQSRRPNTSFCFLDIRSPGLGDTAMYLCATRGQGDSPLHFGNGTRLTVT.

This clone was observed a few times. The chain carries TRBV28 and TRBJ1-5; a weak D match, TRBD1 (5 bases). CDR3 length equals 16 residues. Trimming removed 6 bases at V and 2 bases at J, with 17 bases between. Germline CDR1 is MDHEN and CDR2 is SYDVKM. The CDR3 sequence is CASRPGFSLGNQPQHF. Here the CDR3 DNA reads TGTGCCAGCAGACCAGGGTTCTCCTTGGGCAATCAGCCCCAGCATTTT.

This clone is deemed medium-sized. This rearrangement joins TRBV21-1 to TRBJ2-7; the table's TRBD1 call for D was not verified on the DNA. TRBV21-1 is flagged as a pseudogene. The CDR3 totals 14 residues. CDR3 residues: CASSNRDIRYEQYF. CDR3 DNA: TGTGCCAGCAGCAACCGGGACATTCGGTACGAGCAGTACTTC.

Judged by abundance, this clone is medium-sized. This chain links TRBV6-1 with TRBJ2-7, with 11 bases fitting TRBD2. The CDR3 consists of 15 residues. V lost 6 bases to trimming and J lost 6 bases; unmatched junction nucleotides: 10. Per the germline V gene, CDR1 is MNHNS and CDR2 is SASEGT. The CDR3 DNA sequence: TGTGCCAGCAGCGTAGCGGGGGGGCCGCTTAGCGAGCAGTACTTC. Residues: CASSVAGGPLSEQYF.

This clone has just one count. This chain connects TRBV2 to TRBJ2-1; D perhaps matches TRBD2 (5 bases). The CDR3 contains 19 residues. V gave up 10 bases and J gave up 0 bases, with 28 bases separating them. Germline V gene sequence: CDR1 SNHLY, CDR2 FYNNEI. CDR3 residues: CANYNTLGSSLSSYNEQFF. Written as DNA, the CDR3 is TGTGCCAATTACAACACTTTGGGGAGTTCTCTGAGCTCCTACAATGAGCAGTTCTTC. Complete variable domain (other parts from reference TRBV2 and TRBJ2-1): EPEVTQTPSHQVTQMGQEVILRCVPISNHLYFYWYRQILGQKVEFLVSFYNNEISEKSEIFDDQFSVERPDGSNFTLKIRSTKLEDSAMYFCANYNTLGSSLSSYNEQFFGPGTRLTVL.

This clone was counted a single time. J is TRBJ2-7 and V is TRBV10-3; D is perhaps TRBD1 (6 bases). V lost 5 bases to trimming and J lost 3 bases, with 11 bases between them. This CDR3 is built from 13 residues. Germline V gene lookup returns CDR1 ENHRY and CDR2 SYGVKD. The CDR3 loop is CAISSTGNYEQYF. The CDR3 coding sequence is TGTGCCATCAGTTCGACAGGAAACTACGAGCAGTACTTC.